This T cell receptor beta chain stems from a study of blood T cell repertoires in COVID-19. The CDR3 covers 14 residues. With 3 bases removed from V and 4 bases from J, the gap between germline ends came to 9 bases. Germline loops: CDR1 SGHTA, CDR2 FQGNSA. As handled by the study authors: The assay estimated nucleated cells by amplifying reference gene primers. Produced via immunoSEQ multiplex PCR; TCRdb's table is partial and in-frame only. V and J calls and clone size follow that table, whereas D and trimming were derived from the DNA. This sample yields a few hundred thousand clones, of which around 80% are seen a single time; over 10% belongs to the top ten.

The receptor was derived from a human donor in a cohort sampled during active COVID-19. The chain employs TRBV7-2 and TRBJ2-2; possibly TRBD1 for D (5 bases). Sequenced: peripheral blood. CDR3 residues: CASSLTAFTGELFF. The CDR3 bases are TGTGCCAGCAGCTTGACAGCGTTCACCGGGGAGCTGTTTTTT.